These 14 T cell receptor beta chains were sequenced from one sample in a study of cytomegalovirus exposure and HLA in healthy donors. PCR employed 60 Vbeta and 13 Jbeta primers. Some clones are missing from TCRdb's copy, which holds only in-frame ones; the method was immunoSEQ multiplex PCR. The sample has about 130,000 clones; about 83% are singletons. Sequencing was done on a sample of PBMCs. The receptors stem from a woman in her twenties or thirties in good health and CMV-seronegative.

The chain joins TRBV29-1 to TRBJ1-5; D unresolved. Germline V CDR1 and CDR2: SQVTM, ANQGSEA. This CDR3 has 13 amino acids. Trimming removed 7 bases from V and 1 base from J, with 11 bases in between. CDR3 DNA: TGCAGCGCTGCACGAGAAAGCAATCAGCCCCAGCATTTT. The encoded protein is CSAARESNQPQHF. The entire variable domain, with the rest obtained from reference TRBV29-1 and TRBJ1-5, is as follows: SAVISQKPSRDICQRGTSLTIQCQVDSQVTMMFWYRQQPGQSLTLIATANQGSEATYESGFVIDKFPISRPNLTFSTLTVSNMSPEDSSIYLCSAARESNQPQHFGDGTRLSIL.

This chain links TRBV2 with TRBJ1-6; 9 bases line up with TRBD1. The CDR3 sequence is 14 residues long. Germline loops: CDR1 SNHLY, CDR2 FYNNEI. The ends lost 9 bases at V and 7 bases at J; junction bases unmatched: 7. CDR3 sequence reads: CASSPGQGNSPLHF. CDR3 coding DNA: TGTGCCAGTTCTCCGGGACAGGGAAATTCACCCCTCCACTTT.

This chain links TRBV5-6 with TRBJ1-4, with D hard to call. The germline V gene has CDR1 SGHDT and CDR2 YYEEEE. This CDR3 spans 12 amino acids. Trimming left V 4 bases short and J 8 bases short, with 9 bases between. CDR3: CASSRSSEKLFF. CDR3 coding DNA: TGTGCCAGCAGCCGAAGCTCAGAAAAACTGTTTTTT.

This CDR3 is CSVRGHEQFF. In DNA form, the CDR3 reads TGCAGTGTAAGGGGCCATGAGCAGTTCTTC. This chain uses TRBV20-1 with TRBJ2-1, with D possibly TRBD1 on 5 matching bases. Germline V lookup: CDR1 DFQATT, CDR2 SNEGSKA (reference sequence). Between the trimmed V and J ends, which lost 7 bases and 8 bases, there was a span of 9 bases. CDR3 length: 10 amino acids.

J is TRBJ2-3 and V is TRBV2; D possibly corresponds to TRBD2 (7 bases). The CDR3 has 16 amino acids. V gave up 3 bases and J gave up 2 bases, with 15 bases separating them. Germline V gene lookup returns CDR1 SNHLY and CDR2 FYNNEI. The CDR3 here is CASSERGTYFTDTQYF. CDR3 in DNA: TGTGCCAGCAGTGAGCGGGGGACATATTTCACAGATACGCAGTATTTT.

The V call is TRBV5-8, the J call TRBJ1-4, with D possibly TRBD1 on 5 matching bases. Germline-derived CDR1 and CDR2 are SGHTS and YDEGEE. The V gene lost 4 bases and the J gene lost 14 bases, with 24 bases spanning the gap. The CDR3 loop spans 15 amino acids. Here the CDR3 reads CASSVQGDPSGFLFF. In nucleotides, the CDR3 is TGTGCCAGCAGCGTCCAGGGTGATCCCTCCGGATTTCTGTTTTTT. The variable domain in full, with the rest retrieved from reference TRBV5-8 and TRBJ1-4, is EAGVTQSPTHLIKTRGQQATLRCSPISGHTSVYWYQQALGLGLQFLLWYDEGEERNRGNFPPRFSGRQFPNYSSELNVNALELEDSALYLCASSVQGDPSGFLFFGSGTQLSVL.

The chain recombines TRBV5-3 with TRBJ2-7, with 10 bases matching TRBD2. TRBV5-3 is filed as an ORF, its function uncertain. The junction had 5 bases not matched to a gene; V was cut back by 1 base and J by 4 bases. CDR3 length equals 15 residues. CDR3 amino acids: CARSLWGLARYEQYF. The DNA of the CDR3 is TGTGCCAGAAGCTTGTGGGGACTAGCGCGTTACGAGCAGTACTTC.

This chain joins TRBV7-9 and TRBJ2-2; a weak D match, TRBD2 (6 bases). CDR1 and CDR2 from the germline V gene are SEHNR and FQNEAQ (reference sequence). Trimming took off 5 bases at V and 3 bases at J, with 13 bases between the two ends. This CDR3 is 15 amino acids long. The CDR3 protein is CASSGLPIDTGELFF. The CDR3 DNA reads as TGTGCCAGCAGCGGACTACCTATTGACACCGGGGAGCTGTTTTTT.

This chain uses TRBV5-6 with TRBJ2-7; 8 nucleotides match TRBD2. The germline V gene has CDR1 SGHDT and CDR2 YYEEEE. The V and J ends lost 0 bases and 6 bases, in that order; junction bases with no gene match: 17. The CDR3 loop spans 18 amino acids. The CDR3 DNA reads as TGTGCCAGCAGCTTGGCCGACGAACGGGGGGGCCTTCGGTTCGAGCAGTACTTC. It specifies CASSLADERGGLRFEQYF.

Only a few counts were recorded for this clone. In nucleotides, the CDR3 is TGTGCCAGCAGCTTATCTGCCGGACTAGCGGGAGAACTGTTTTTT. It encodes CASSLSAGLAGELFF. V is TRBV7-9 and J is TRBJ2-2, with 13 bases matching TRBD2. The CDR3 runs to 15 residues. With V trimmed by 2 bases and J by 14 bases, 8 bases remained unmatched. Per germline, CDR1 SEHNR and CDR2 FQNEAQ (reference sequence).

The chain is built from TRBV7-9 and TRBJ1-1, with a weak D call TRBD1 (5 bases). Looked up from germline, CDR1 is SEHNR and CDR2 is FQNEAQ (reference sequence). Trimming left V 2 bases short and J 0 bases short, with 22 bases between. This CDR3 is 19 amino acids long. In DNA form, the CDR3 reads TGTGCCAGCAGCTTACCCATGCTAGTGTGGGGCAACTTGAACACTGAAGCTTTCTTT. Translating gives CASSLPMLVWGNLNTEAFF.

This clone was seen a handful of times. The chain carries TRBV11-2 and TRBJ1-1, with D perhaps TRBD1 (6 bases). This CDR3 has 14 residues. Trimming took off 4 bases at V and 5 bases at J, with 14 bases between the two ends. The germline V gene encodes CDR1 SGHAT and CDR2 FQNNGV. CDR3 in DNA: TGTGCCAGCAGCTCCTCAGGGGTGGGGACTGAAGCTTTCTTT. Translation: CASSSSGVGTEAFF.

The rearrangement uses TRBV2 and TRBJ2-1, with TRBD2 matching 8 bases. The V gene end was trimmed by 1 base and the J gene end by 1 base; junction bases not matched to a gene: 3. The CDR3 has 16 residues. Germline CDR1 is SNHLY and CDR2 is FYNNEI. CDR3 region: CASSEVGGASYNEQFF. The CDR3 DNA sequence: TGTGCCAGCAGTGAAGTCGGGGGGGCATCCTACAATGAGCAGTTCTTC.

Comments on this clone: Mismatch with germline at one junction end may stem from a read error. The rearrangement uses TRBV7-9 and TRBJ2-5; 13 bases map to TRBD2. CDR1 is SEHNR and CDR2 is FQNEAQ in the germline V gene (reference sequence). The CDR3 contains 17 residues. The DNA of the CDR3 is TGTTCCAGCAGCTTAGCCGGACTAGCGGGAGTCAGGGAGACCCAGTACTTC. It encodes CSSSLAGLAGVRETQYF.